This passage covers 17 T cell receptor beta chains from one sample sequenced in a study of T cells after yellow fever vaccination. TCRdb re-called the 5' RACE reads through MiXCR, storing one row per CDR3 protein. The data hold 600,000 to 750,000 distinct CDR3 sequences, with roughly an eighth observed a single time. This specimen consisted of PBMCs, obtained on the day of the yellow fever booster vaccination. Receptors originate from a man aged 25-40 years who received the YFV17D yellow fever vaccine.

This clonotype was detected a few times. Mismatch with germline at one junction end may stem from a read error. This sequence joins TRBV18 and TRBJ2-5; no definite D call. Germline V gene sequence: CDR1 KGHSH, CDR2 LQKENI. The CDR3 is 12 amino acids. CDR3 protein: CASSPHRETQYF. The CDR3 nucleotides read TGTGCCAGCTCCCCACACAGAGAGACCCAGTACTTC.

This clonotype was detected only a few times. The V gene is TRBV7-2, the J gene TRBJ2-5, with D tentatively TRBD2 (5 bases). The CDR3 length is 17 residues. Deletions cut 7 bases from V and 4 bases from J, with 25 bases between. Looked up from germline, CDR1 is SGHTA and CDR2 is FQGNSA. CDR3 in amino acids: CASKLPPIGSQRETQYF. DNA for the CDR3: TGTGCCAGCAAGTTACCCCCCATTGGGAGCCAGAGAGAGACCCAGTACTTC.

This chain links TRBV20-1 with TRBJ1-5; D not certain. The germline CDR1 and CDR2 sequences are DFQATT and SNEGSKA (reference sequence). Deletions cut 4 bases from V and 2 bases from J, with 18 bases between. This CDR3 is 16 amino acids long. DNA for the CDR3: TGCAGTGCTATTCGTGCGGGCCCCGGGGGCAATCAGCCCCAGCATTTT. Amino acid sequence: CSAIRAGPGGNQPQHF.

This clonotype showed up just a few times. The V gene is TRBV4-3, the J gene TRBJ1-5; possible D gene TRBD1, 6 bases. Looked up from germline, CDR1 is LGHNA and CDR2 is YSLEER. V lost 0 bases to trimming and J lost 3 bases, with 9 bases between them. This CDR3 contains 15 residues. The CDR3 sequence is CASSQDEGDNQPQHF. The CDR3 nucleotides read TGCGCCAGCAGCCAAGATGAGGGGGACAATCAGCCCCAGCATTTT.

The CDR3 sequence is CASSTLGTSGRWEQYF. CDR3 bases: TGTGCCAGCAGCACCCTGGGGACTAGCGGGAGGTGGGAGCAGTACTTC. This chain joins TRBV7-3 and TRBJ2-7; 15 bases fit TRBD2. Per the germline V gene, CDR1 is SGHTA and CDR2 is FQGTGA. With V trimmed by 5 bases and J by 7 bases, 9 bases remained unmatched. This CDR3 has 16 amino acids.

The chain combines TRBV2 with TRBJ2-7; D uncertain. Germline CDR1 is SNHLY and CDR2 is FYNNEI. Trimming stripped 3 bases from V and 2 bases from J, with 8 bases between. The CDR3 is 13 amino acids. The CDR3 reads CASSEAVAYEQYF. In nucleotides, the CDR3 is TGTGCCAGCAGTGAGGCAGTGGCCTACGAGCAGTACTTC.

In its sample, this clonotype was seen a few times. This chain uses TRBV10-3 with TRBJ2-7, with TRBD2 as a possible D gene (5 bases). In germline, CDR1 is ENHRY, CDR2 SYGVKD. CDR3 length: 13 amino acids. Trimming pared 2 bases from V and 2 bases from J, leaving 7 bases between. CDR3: CAISERGTYEQYF. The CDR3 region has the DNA TGTGCCATCAGTGAGAGAGGGACCTACGAGCAGTACTTC.

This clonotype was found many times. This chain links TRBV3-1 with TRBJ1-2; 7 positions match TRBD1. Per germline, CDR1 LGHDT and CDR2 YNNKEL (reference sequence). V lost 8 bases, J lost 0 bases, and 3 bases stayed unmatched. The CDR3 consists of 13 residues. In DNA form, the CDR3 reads TGTGCCAGCGGGGACAGCGCTAACTATGGCTACACCTTC. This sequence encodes CASGDSANYGYTF.

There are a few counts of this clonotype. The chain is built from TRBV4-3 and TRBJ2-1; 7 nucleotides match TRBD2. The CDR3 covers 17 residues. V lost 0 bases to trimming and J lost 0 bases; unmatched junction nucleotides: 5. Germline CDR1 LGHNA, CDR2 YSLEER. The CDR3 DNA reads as TGCGCCAGCAGCCAAGATTGGCGGGAGAGCTCCTACAATGAGCAGTTCTTC. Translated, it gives CASSQDWRESSYNEQFF.

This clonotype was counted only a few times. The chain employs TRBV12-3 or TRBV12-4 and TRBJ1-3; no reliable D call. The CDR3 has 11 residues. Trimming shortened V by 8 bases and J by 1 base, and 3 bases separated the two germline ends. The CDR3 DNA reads TGTGCCAGCCGTTCTGGAAACACCATATATTTT. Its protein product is CASRSGNTIYF.

CDR3 sequence reads: CASSWPGQGVETQYF. As DNA, the CDR3 is TGTGCCAGCAGCTGGCCGGGACAGGGCGTTGAGACCCAGTACTTC. The chain is built from TRBV7-9 and TRBJ2-5; 9 positions agree with TRBD1. CDR3 length equals 15 residues. The V and J ends lost 4 bases and 5 bases, in that order; junction bases with no gene match: 8. Germline assignment: CDR1 SEHNR and CDR2 FQNEAQ (reference sequence).

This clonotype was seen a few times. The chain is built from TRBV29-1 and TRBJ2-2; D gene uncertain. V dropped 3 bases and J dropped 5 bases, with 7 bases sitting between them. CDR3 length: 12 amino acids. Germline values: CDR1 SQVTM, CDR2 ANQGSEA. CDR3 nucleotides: TGCAGCGTTGATAAGGAGACCGGGGAGCTGTTTTTT. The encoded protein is CSVDKETGELFF.

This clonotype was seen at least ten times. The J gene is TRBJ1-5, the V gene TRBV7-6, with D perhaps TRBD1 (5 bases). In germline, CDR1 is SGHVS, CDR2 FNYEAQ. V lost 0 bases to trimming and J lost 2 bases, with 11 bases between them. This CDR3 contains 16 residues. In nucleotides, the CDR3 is TGTGCCAGCAGCTTAGCTCGGGGGGACGGCAATCAGCCCCAGCATTTT. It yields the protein CASSLARGDGNQPQHF.

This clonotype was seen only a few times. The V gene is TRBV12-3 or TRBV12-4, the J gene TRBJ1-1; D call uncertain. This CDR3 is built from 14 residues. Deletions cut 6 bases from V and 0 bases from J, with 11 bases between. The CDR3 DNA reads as TGTGCCAGCAGCGCACTAGAGATGAACACTGAAGCTTTCTTT. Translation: CASSALEMNTEAFF.

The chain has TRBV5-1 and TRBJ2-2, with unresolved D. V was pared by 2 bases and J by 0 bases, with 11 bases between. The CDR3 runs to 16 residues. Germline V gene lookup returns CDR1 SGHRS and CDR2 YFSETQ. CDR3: CASSFTWEANTGELFF. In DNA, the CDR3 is TGCGCCAGCAGCTTCACGTGGGAAGCGAACACCGGGGAGCTGTTTTTT.

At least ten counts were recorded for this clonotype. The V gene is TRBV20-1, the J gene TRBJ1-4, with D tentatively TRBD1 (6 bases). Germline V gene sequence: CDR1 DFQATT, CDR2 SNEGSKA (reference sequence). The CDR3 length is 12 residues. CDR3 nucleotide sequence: TGCAGCCTGACAGGATCTAATGAAAAACTGTTTTTT. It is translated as CSLTGSNEKLFF.

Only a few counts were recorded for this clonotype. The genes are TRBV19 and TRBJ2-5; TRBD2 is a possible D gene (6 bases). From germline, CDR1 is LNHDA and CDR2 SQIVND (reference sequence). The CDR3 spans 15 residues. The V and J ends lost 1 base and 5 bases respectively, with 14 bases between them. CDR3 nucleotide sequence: TGTGCCAGTAGTATAGTCCCCGGGAGTTGGGAGACCCAGTACTTC. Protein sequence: CASSIVPGSWETQYF. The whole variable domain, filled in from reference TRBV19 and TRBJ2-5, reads DGGITQSPKYLFRKEGQNVTLSCEQNLNHDAMYWYRQDPGQGLRLIYYSQIVNDFQKGDIAEGYSVSREKKESFPLTVTSAQKNPTAFYLCASSIVPGSWETQYFGPGTRLLVL.